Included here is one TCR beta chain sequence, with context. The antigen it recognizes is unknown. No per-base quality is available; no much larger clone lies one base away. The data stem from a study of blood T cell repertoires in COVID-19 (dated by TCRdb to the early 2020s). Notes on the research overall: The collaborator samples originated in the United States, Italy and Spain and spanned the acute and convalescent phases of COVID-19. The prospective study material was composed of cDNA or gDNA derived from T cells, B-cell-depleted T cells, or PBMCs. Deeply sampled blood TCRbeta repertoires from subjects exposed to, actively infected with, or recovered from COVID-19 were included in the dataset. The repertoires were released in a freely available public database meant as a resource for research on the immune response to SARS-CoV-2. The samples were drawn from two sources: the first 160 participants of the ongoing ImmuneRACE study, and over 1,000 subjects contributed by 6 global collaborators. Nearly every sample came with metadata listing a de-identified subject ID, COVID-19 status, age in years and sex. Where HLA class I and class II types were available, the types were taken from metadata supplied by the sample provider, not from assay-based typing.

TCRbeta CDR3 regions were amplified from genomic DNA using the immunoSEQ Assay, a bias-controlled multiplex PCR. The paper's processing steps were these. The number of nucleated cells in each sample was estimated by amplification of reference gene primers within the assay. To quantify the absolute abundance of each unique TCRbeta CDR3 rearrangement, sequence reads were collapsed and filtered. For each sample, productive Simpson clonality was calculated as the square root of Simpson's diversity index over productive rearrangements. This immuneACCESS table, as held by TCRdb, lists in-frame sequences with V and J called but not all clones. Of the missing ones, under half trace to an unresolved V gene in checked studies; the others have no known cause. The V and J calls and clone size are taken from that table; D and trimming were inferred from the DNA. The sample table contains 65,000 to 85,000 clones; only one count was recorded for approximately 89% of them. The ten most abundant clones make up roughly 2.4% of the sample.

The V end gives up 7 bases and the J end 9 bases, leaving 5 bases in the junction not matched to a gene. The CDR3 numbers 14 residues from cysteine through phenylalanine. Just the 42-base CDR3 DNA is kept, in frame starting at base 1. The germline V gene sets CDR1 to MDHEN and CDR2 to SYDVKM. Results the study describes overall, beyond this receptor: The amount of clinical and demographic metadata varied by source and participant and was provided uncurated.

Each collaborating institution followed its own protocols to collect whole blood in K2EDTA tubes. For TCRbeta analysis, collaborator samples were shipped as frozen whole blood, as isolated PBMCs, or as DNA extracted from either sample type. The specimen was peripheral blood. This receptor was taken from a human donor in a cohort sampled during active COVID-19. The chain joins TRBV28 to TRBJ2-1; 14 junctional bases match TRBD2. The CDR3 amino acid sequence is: CASTPGTSGSEQFF. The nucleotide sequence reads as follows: TGTGCCAGCACCCCCGGGACTAGCGGGAGTGAGCAGTTCTTC.